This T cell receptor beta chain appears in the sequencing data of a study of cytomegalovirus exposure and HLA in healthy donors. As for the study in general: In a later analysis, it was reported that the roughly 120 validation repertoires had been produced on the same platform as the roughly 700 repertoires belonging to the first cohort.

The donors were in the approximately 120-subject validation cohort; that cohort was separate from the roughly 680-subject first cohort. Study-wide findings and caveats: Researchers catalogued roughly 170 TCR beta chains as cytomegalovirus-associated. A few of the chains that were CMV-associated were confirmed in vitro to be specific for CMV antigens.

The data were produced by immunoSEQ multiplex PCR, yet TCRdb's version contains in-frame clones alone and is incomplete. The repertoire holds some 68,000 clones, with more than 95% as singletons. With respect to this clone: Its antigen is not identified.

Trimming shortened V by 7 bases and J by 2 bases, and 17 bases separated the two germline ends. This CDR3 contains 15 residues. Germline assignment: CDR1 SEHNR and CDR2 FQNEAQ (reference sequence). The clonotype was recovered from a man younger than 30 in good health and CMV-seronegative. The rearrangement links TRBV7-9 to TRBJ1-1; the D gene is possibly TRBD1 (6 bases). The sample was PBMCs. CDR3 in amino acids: CASTIGGARNTEAFF. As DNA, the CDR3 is TGTGCCAGCACCATAGGGGGGGCGCGTAACACTGAAGCTTTCTTT.